The entry below describes one T cell receptor beta chain. Sequencing was performed with immunoSEQ multiplex PCR; in TCRdb, only in-frame clones are kept and a portion is missing. The sample contains 250,000 or so clones, approximately 85% of which appear only once. Germline loops: CDR1 MNHEY, CDR2 SMNVEV (reference sequence). Trimming cost V 2 bases and J 8 bases, with 16 bases left between them. The CDR3 totals 15 residues. The sample belongs to a study of blood T cell repertoires in COVID-19. Study-wide background: COVID-19 samples collected from the United States, Italy and Spain covered acute and convalescent phases.

Those who participated ranged in age from roughly 18 to 89 years and resided in approximately 26 US areas. In assigning cohorts, the study relied on participant-reported clinical history. The J gene is TRBJ2-1, the V gene TRBV27; D possibly corresponds to TRBD2 (7 bases). The TCR originated in a woman between 45 and 65 years old who had been exposed to COVID-19. Sequencing was done on a sample of PBMCs or T cells enriched from blood (not recorded which). Written as DNA, the CDR3 is TGTGCCAGCAGTTTACAGCAGGGGAGGGCCTATGAGCAGTTCTTC. It encodes CASSLQQGRAYEQFF.